This TCR beta chain was captured by sequencing in a study of blood T cell repertoires in COVID-19. Study information: T cells, B-cell-depleted T cells, or PBMCs provided the cDNA or gDNA that served as material.

In the authors' methods: Using reference gene primer amplification, nucleated cell counts were estimated. Measured with immunoSEQ multiplex PCR; TCRdb has only the in-frame clones, and not every one. That table supplies the V and J calls and clone size; D and trimming were determined from the DNA. The profile shows 120,000 or so clones, around 83% of them singletons. The CDR3 has 21 residues. Sequenced sample: peripheral blood. The source of this sequence is a man in his 60s with acute or convalescent COVID-19. This chain connects TRBV21-1 to TRBJ2-6; the D call in the table, TRBD1, was not verified against the DNA. TRBV21-1 is classified as a pseudogene. CDR3 nucleotides: TGTGCCAGCAGCAAAAGCCCAATCCGGGGACAGGGGTCGGCCGGGGCCAACGTCCTGACTTTC. The encoded protein is CASSKSPIRGQGSAGANVLTF.